The 11 T cell receptor beta chains reported below all come from one sample, sequenced in a study of T cells expressing NK-cell markers. TCRdb re-analyzed the 5' RACE reads; it lists each CDR3 protein once, without DNA. The sample shows fewer than 550,000 distinct CDR3 sequences, and roughly 1.4% sits with its ten largest clones. Sequencing was done on a sample of blood T cells: a sorted CD56 or NKG2C T cell subset, CD4+ or CD8+ T cells, or bulk PBMC T cells (not recorded which). These receptors all come from a woman in her 50s in good health.

The J gene is TRBJ2-1, the V gene TRBV5-1; TCRdb's D call, TRBD1, is unchecked because there is no DNA. CDR1 is SGHRS, CDR2 YFSETQ, per germline. The CDR3 totals 16 residues. CDR3 sequence: CASSLAADRVGNEQFF. Full variable domain (outside the CDR3, taken from reference TRBV5-1 and TRBJ2-1): KAGVTQTPRYLIKTRGQQVTLSCSPISGHRSVSWYQQTPGQGLQFLFEYFSETQRNKGNFPGRFSGRQFSNSRSEMNVSTLELGDSALYLCASSLAADRVGNEQFFGPGTRLTVL.

This sequence joins TRBV24-1 and TRBJ2-2; the TCRdb call, TRBD1, lacks DNA for checking. The CDR3 runs to 18 residues. Germline CDR1 is KGHDR and CDR2 is SFDVKD. CDR3 sequence reads: CATSAIIPGQGNTGELFF.

The chain couples TRBV4-1 to TRBJ2-7; checking the TCRdb D call of TRBD1 is not possible without DNA. CDR3 length: 16 amino acids. The V gene's germline CDR1 is MGHRA and CDR2 YSYEKL. The CDR3 reads CASSRERTGLTYEQYF.

The rearrangement links TRBV5-1 to TRBJ2-3. Germline-derived CDR1 and CDR2 are SGHRS and YFSETQ. This CDR3 has 15 residues. CDR3 residues: CASSLESGFTDTQYF.

V and J are TRBV30 and TRBJ1-5. CDR3 length: 14 amino acids. Per germline, CDR1 GTSNPN and CDR2 SVGIG (reference sequence). CDR3 loop: CAWSSFDGNQPQHF.

This chain's CDR3 is CASSQGWGTHTDTQYF. The V and J genes are TRBV4-1 and TRBJ2-3. CDR1 is MGHRA, CDR2 YSYEKL, per germline. This CDR3 comprises 16 residues.

V and J are TRBV20-1 and TRBJ2-1; the TCRdb call, TRBD2, lacks DNA for checking. Germline V gives CDR1 DFQATT, CDR2 SNEGSKA (reference sequence). CDR3 length: 16 residues. CDR3 in amino acids: CSAREASGRALNEQFF.

The chain has TRBV12-3 or TRBV12-4 and TRBJ1-1; the D call from TCRdb, TRBD1, cannot be confirmed without DNA. The CDR3 covers 11 residues. The CDR3 sequence: CASRTGFQAFF.

The rearrangement links TRBV7-2 to TRBJ2-1. The CDR3 runs 13 residues. Germline values: CDR1 SGHTA, CDR2 FQGNSA. This chain's CDR3 is CASSLAFRNEQFF.

This chain joins TRBV7-9 and TRBJ2-7. The length of the CDR3 is 11 residues. CDR1 is SEHNR, CDR2 FQNEAQ, per germline (reference sequence). The chain's CDR3 is CASSLGSVQYF.

The chain employs TRBV24-1 and TRBJ2-2. Germline V gives CDR1 KGHDR, CDR2 SFDVKD. The CDR3 has 14 amino acids. The CDR3 loop reads CATSQSANTGELFF.